The clone carrying this TCR beta chain came up a few times. The germline gives CDR1 SGHVS, CDR2 FNYEAQ. This CDR3 is 16 amino acids long. Losses at the gene ends were 6 bases for V and 6 bases for J; bases not matched to a gene: 6. One entry per CDR3 protein results from TCRdb running MiXCR on the RT-PCR reads. The sample consists of thousands of distinct CDR3 sequences, roughly a quarter of them appearing once. This entry belongs to a study of patients and donors after allogeneic stem cell transplantation. What was sequenced was blood, either unsorted or a sorted T cell fraction (not recorded which). The sequence was obtained from a human donor who was either an allogeneic HSCT recipient or a stem cell or donor lymphocyte infusion donor (not recorded which). It is not recorded whose cells these are; they may come from a transplant donor. J is TRBJ2-2 and V is TRBV7-6; 14 bases are shared with TRBD2. The CDR3 here is CASSQGLAGGSGELFF. The CDR3 DNA is TGTGCCAGCAGTCAAGGACTAGCGGGGGGATCCGGGGAGCTGTTTTTT.